This TCR beta chain was sequenced for a study of blood T cell repertoires in COVID-19. Background on the study: The study drew acute and convalescent COVID-19 samples from the United States, Italy and Spain. T cells, B-cell-depleted T cells, or PBMCs provided the cDNA or gDNA that served as material.

Authors' methods: The authors estimated nucleated cell counts from reference gene primer amplification. TCRdb's table, derived via immunoSEQ multiplex PCR, lists solely in-frame clones and lacks some. V and J calls and clone size follow that table, whereas D and trimming were derived from the DNA. The sample has some 240,000 clones; over 70% are singletons. The CDR3 contains 15 residues. Per the germline V gene, CDR1 is SGHTA and CDR2 is FQGNSA. Trimming cost V 0 bases and J 1 base; bases outside gene matches: 2. It was during active infection that Seattle patients were enrolled and then longitudinally followed.

This receptor was obtained from a woman aged 70 to 79 with COVID-19, enrolled during active disease. Sequences were obtained from peripheral blood. V usage is TRBV7-2 and J usage is TRBJ2-7; TRBD1 agrees at 8 bases. DNA for the CDR3: TGTGCCAGCAGCTTAGCGACAGGGGAATCCTACGAGCAGTACTTC. As protein: CASSLATGESYEQYF.